These 30 T cell receptor beta chains originate from one sample sequenced in a study of blood T cell repertoires in COVID-19. Some clones are missing from TCRdb's copy, which holds only in-frame ones; the method was immunoSEQ multiplex PCR. The table has tens of thousands of clones, about 89% seen once. The sequencing sample was made of peripheral blood. These receptors were taken from a human donor in a cohort sampled during active COVID-19.

CDR3 region: CASSQDGGGYGYTF. The CDR3 coding sequence is TGTGCCAGCAGCCAAGATGGGGGGGGCTATGGCTACACCTTC. The J gene is TRBJ1-2, the V gene TRBV3-1 (or the pseudogene TRBV3-2), with TRBD1 as a possible D gene (5 bases). Germline values: CDR1 LGHDT, CDR2 YNNKEL (reference sequence). The V gene lost 0 bases and the J gene lost 4 bases, with 9 bases spanning the gap. The CDR3 consists of 14 residues.

The chain combines TRBV19 with TRBJ2-5; maybe TRBD1 (5 bases). Trimming removed 5 bases from V and 1 base from J, with 14 bases in between. The CDR3 is made up of 15 amino acids. Germline CDR1 reads LNHDA; CDR2 reads SQIVND (reference sequence). As DNA, the CDR3 is TGTGCCAGTAGTTTCGCTGACAGTCTCCAAGAGACCCAGTACTTC. Translated, it gives CASSFADSLQETQYF.

The chain combines TRBV3-1 (or the pseudogene TRBV3-2) with TRBJ2-3; D unclear. The V gene lost 5 bases and the J gene lost 2 bases, with 8 bases spanning the gap. The germline V gene has CDR1 LGHDT and CDR2 YNNKEL (reference sequence). CDR3 length: 13 residues. The CDR3 loop is CASSLVLTDTQYF. The CDR3 DNA reads as TGTGCCAGCAGCTTAGTTCTCACAGATACGCAGTATTTT.

This sequence joins TRBV7-3 and TRBJ1-2; D unclear. Germline values: CDR1 SGHTA, CDR2 FQGTGA. The CDR3 sequence is 13 residues long. Between the trimmed V and J ends, which lost 5 bases and 2 bases, there was a span of 9 bases. The CDR3 region is CASSPTRNYGYTF. Written as DNA, the CDR3 is TGTGCCAGCAGCCCCACGCGGAACTATGGCTACACCTTC.

This chain joins TRBV4-1 and TRBJ2-4, with D tentatively TRBD2 (5 bases). The V gene's germline CDR1 is MGHRA and CDR2 YSYEKL. The V end was cut by 5 bases, the J end by 8 bases, with 10 bases between. The CDR3 runs to 12 residues. The CDR3 region is CASSGPGDIQYF. The CDR3 DNA reads as TGCGCCAGCAGCGGACCCGGGGACATTCAGTACTTC.

This clone was found once. The chain joins TRBV11-2 to TRBJ1-1, with D tentatively TRBD1 (5 bases). The CDR3 covers 14 residues. Germline V gene sequence: CDR1 SGHAT, CDR2 FQNNGV. V gave up 6 bases and J gave up 7 bases, with 18 bases separating them. The DNA for the CDR3 is TGTGCCAGCAGTCGACTGGAGGGGCATAGTGAAGCTTTCTTT. It encodes CASSRLEGHSEAFF. Supplemented by reference TRBV11-2 and TRBJ1-1, the full variable domain reads EAGVAQSPRYKIIEKRQSVAFWCNPISGHATLYWYQQILGQGPKLLIQFQNNGVVDDSQLPKDRFSAERLKGVDSTLKIQPAKLEDSAVYLCASSRLEGHSEAFFGQGTRLTVV.

V usage is TRBV18 and J usage is TRBJ1-4; D remains unclear. The CDR3 sequence is 14 residues long. The germline CDR1 and CDR2 sequences are KGHSH and LQKENI. V was shortened by 2 bases and J by 8 bases, with 12 bases between the two germline ends. The CDR3 sequence is CASSPMSRFEKLFF. The CDR3 bases are TGTGCCAGCTCACCAATGTCCCGGTTCGAAAAACTGTTTTTT.

The chain joins TRBV5-8 to TRBJ2-3; 8 bases map to TRBD2. V lost 4 bases, J lost 3 bases, and 7 bases stayed unmatched. From germline, CDR1 is SGHTS and CDR2 YDEGEE. The CDR3 spans 15 residues. CDR3 region: CASSLAGGGTDTQYF. DNA of the CDR3: TGTGCCAGCAGCCTGGCGGGGGGTGGAACAGATACGCAGTATTTT.

The V call is TRBV30, the J call TRBJ1-1; possible D gene TRBD1, 6 bases. The CDR3 consists of 13 residues. V was cut by 5 bases and J by 4 bases, with 14 bases left in between. Germline CDR1 is GTSNPN and CDR2 is SVGIG (reference sequence). This chain's CDR3 is CAWDLGGRTEAFF. CDR3 bases: TGTGCCTGGGATCTGGGGGGGCGCACTGAAGCTTTCTTT.

CDR3 loop: CARTGTGSQETQYF. In DNA form, the CDR3 reads TGTGCCAGGACGGGGACAGGGTCCCAAGAGACCCAGTACTTC. The J gene is TRBJ2-5, the V gene TRBV11-3; 9 bases are a match to TRBD1. CDR1 SGHNT and CDR2 YENEEA come from the germline V gene. The V and J ends lost 9 bases and 1 base, in that order; junction bases with no gene match: 6. The CDR3 covers 14 residues.

V and J are TRBV5-1 and TRBJ1-2, with D possibly being TRBD1 (6 bases). Germline CDR1 reads SGHRS; CDR2 reads YFSETQ. CDR3 length equals 15 residues. V was pared by 1 base and J by 6 bases, with 16 bases between. The CDR3 loop is CASSLIARGDDGYTF. For the CDR3, the DNA is TGCGCCAGCAGCTTGATCGCCAGGGGAGACGATGGCTACACCTTC.

The chain uses TRBV10-1 and TRBJ2-7; 8 bases map to TRBD1. J was trimmed by 6 bases and V by 0 bases; bases with no gene match: 19. Germline CDR1 WNHNN, CDR2 SYGVQD (reference sequence). The CDR3 sequence is 19 residues long. The CDR3 loop is CASSESGPRQGLRCPEQYF. For the CDR3, the DNA is TGCGCCAGCAGTGAGTCGGGCCCCCGACAGGGGCTTAGATGTCCCGAGCAGTACTTC.

This clone was seen only once. The chain is built from TRBV28 and TRBJ1-2; D gene ambiguous. CDR1 and CDR2 from the germline V gene are MDHEN and SYDVKM. V lost 3 bases and J 4 bases, leaving 6 bases between the germline ends. This CDR3 is 12 amino acids long. CDR3 sequence (DNA): TGTGCCAGCAGTTTCCTCGGCTATGGCTACACCTTC. Translating gives CASSFLGYGYTF.

This rearrangement joins TRBV18 to TRBJ2-7; D is perhaps TRBD2 (6 bases). The CDR3 sequence is 13 residues long. CDR1 is KGHSH, CDR2 LQKENI, per germline. Trimming removed 5 bases from V and 6 bases from J, with 14 bases in between. The CDR3 region is CASSRDSKSEQYF. The DNA for the CDR3 is TGTGCCAGCTCAAGGGACTCCAAGTCCGAGCAGTACTTC.

The chain carries TRBV20-1 and TRBJ1-1; D remains unclear. Germline V gene sequence: CDR1 DFQATT, CDR2 SNEGSKA (reference sequence). This CDR3 is built from 12 residues. V was trimmed by 3 bases and J by 8 bases, leaving 13 bases between them. This CDR3 reads CSASRSRGEAFF. As DNA, the CDR3 is TGCAGTGCTAGTCGAAGTCGGGGAGAAGCTTTCTTT.

The chain couples TRBV30 to TRBJ2-2; D is unclear. Germline CDR1 reads GTSNPN; CDR2 reads SVGIG (reference sequence). There are 12 residues in the CDR3. The V end lost 3 bases, the J end lost 3 bases, and 5 bases lay between the germline ends. The CDR3, as DNA: TGTGCCTGGAGAGCGTACACCGGGGAGCTGTTTTTT. This codes for CAWRAYTGELFF.

The rearrangement uses TRBV5-1 and TRBJ1-4; TRBD1 agrees at 7 bases. This CDR3 has 14 residues. V dropped 5 bases and J dropped 10; count of bases not matched to a gene: 11. Germline CDR1 SGHRS, CDR2 YFSETQ. CDR3 region: CASSQQGLMGKLFF. In DNA, the CDR3 is TGCGCCAGCAGTCAACAGGGGCTAATGGGAAAACTGTTTTTT.

This rearrangement joins TRBV4-2 to TRBJ2-2; 11 nucleotides agree with TRBD2. The CDR3 extends over 17 amino acids. Germline assignment: CDR1 LGHNA and CDR2 YNFKEQ. V gave up 4 bases and J gave up 6 bases; unmatched junction bases: 10. CDR3 amino acids: CASSLEGSGGAPGELFF. The CDR3 coding sequence is TGTGCCAGCAGCCTCGAGGGTAGCGGGGGGGCCCCCGGGGAGCTGTTTTTT.

The chain uses TRBV30 and TRBJ1-1; 11 bases fit TRBD1. The CDR3 length is 13 residues. Germline V gene sequence: CDR1 GTSNPN, CDR2 SVGIG (reference sequence). V was clipped by 8 bases and J by 3 bases; unmatched bases: 5. CDR3 residues: CARGQGAYTEAFF. CDR3 nucleotides: TGTGCCCGCGGACAGGGGGCTTACACTGAAGCTTTCTTT.

This clone showed up just once. The chain is built from TRBV27 and TRBJ2-5; 13 nucleotides line up with TRBD2. Germline loops: CDR1 MNHEY, CDR2 SMNVEV (reference sequence). V trimming: 5 bases; J trimming: 4 bases; junction bases outside the gene matches: 7. CDR3 length equals 16 residues. This chain's CDR3 is CASSTRLAGGIETQYF. The CDR3 nucleotides are TGTGCCAGCAGTACCCGACTAGCGGGGGGTATAGAGACCCAGTACTTC.

CDR3 loop: CASSGLAGASTDTQYF. The CDR3 DNA follows: TGTGCCAGCAGTGGACTAGCGGGGGCGAGCACAGATACGCAGTATTTT. The chain uses TRBV3-1 (or the pseudogene TRBV3-2) and TRBJ2-3; 13 nucleotides match TRBD2. This CDR3 has 16 amino acids. Germline trimming cut 6 bases from V and 0 bases from J; bases unmatched to any gene: 3. Germline CDR1 and CDR2: LGHDT and YNNKEL (reference sequence).

V gene TRBV5-6 combines with J gene TRBJ1-2, with TRBD1 matching 12 bases. Looked up from germline, CDR1 is SGHDT and CDR2 is YYEEEE. CDR3 length: 13 residues. The J segment lost 11 bases and the V segment lost 3 bases, leaving 5 bases of the junction unmatched. The CDR3 protein is CASSSGQGAGYTF. CDR3 in DNA: TGTGCCAGCAGCTCGGGACAGGGGGCCGGGTACACCTTC.

The J gene is TRBJ2-5, the V gene TRBV5-1; 10 positions match TRBD2. Germline V gives CDR1 SGHRS, CDR2 YFSETQ. The length of the CDR3 is 14 residues. Trimming at V came to 6 bases and at J to 1 base, leaving 3 bases not matched to a gene. The CDR3 sequence is CASTLAGAQETQYF. Here the CDR3 DNA reads TGCGCCAGCACTCTAGCGGGGGCCCAAGAGACCCAGTACTTC.

In DNA form, the CDR3 reads TGTGCCAGCAGCAGTGACTATGGCTACACCTTC. It codes for CASSSDYGYTF. The chain carries TRBV6-5 and TRBJ1-2; D remains unclear. CDR1 MNHEY and CDR2 SVGAGI come from the germline V gene. The CDR3 extends over 11 amino acids. V dropped 6 bases and J dropped 3 bases, with 5 bases sitting between them.

This clone was detected a few times. CDR3 coding DNA: TGCGCCAGCAGCCAACAGGGGTACGAGCAGTACTTC. Amino acids: CASSQQGYEQYF. V gene TRBV4-1 combines with J gene TRBJ2-7; D might be TRBD1 (6 bases). Germline V lookup: CDR1 MGHRA, CDR2 YSYEKL. The CDR3 covers 12 residues. The germline V and J ends were trimmed by 2 bases and 4 bases, with 6 bases remaining between them.

This sequence joins TRBV19 and TRBJ1-3; D call uncertain. Germline-derived CDR1 and CDR2 are LNHDA and SQIVND (reference sequence). The CDR3 spans 14 residues. V lost 6 bases to trimming and J lost 6 bases, with 15 bases between them. DNA of the CDR3: TGTGCCAGTAGCAGCGGGAACAGTCTAAACACCATATATTTT. It is translated as CASSSGNSLNTIYF.

This chain uses TRBV6-2 or TRBV6-3 with TRBJ1-4; D is perhaps TRBD1 (5 bases). V lost 5 bases to trimming and J lost 8 bases, with 21 bases between them. CDR3 length: 16 residues. The germline gives CDR1 MNHEY, CDR2 SVGEGT. CDR3 bases: TGTGCCAGCAGTGGGGGGACGCTGATGTCTGCGGAAAAACTGTTTTTT. This encodes CASSGGTLMSAEKLFF.

The rearrangement joins TRBV11-2 to TRBJ2-3, with D hard to call. Trimming took off 3 bases at V and 0 bases at J, with 10 bases between the two ends. Germline loops: CDR1 SGHAT, CDR2 FQNNGV. The CDR3 is 15 residues long. CDR3 in DNA: TGTGCCAGCAGCTTCTTCCGCGGTAGCACAGATACGCAGTATTTT. Translated, it gives CASSFFRGSTDTQYF. Variable domain in full (rest from reference TRBV11-2 and TRBJ2-3): EAGVAQSPRYKIIEKRQSVAFWCNPISGHATLYWYQQILGQGPKLLIQFQNNGVVDDSQLPKDRFSAERLKGVDSTLKIQPAKLEDSAVYLCASSFFRGSTDTQYFGPGTRLTVL.

The rearrangement links TRBV15 to TRBJ1-6; D is possibly TRBD1 (6 bases). CDR1 and CDR2 from the germline V gene are LNHNV and YYDKDF (reference sequence). The CDR3 runs to 13 residues. The V gene lost 8 bases and the J gene lost 10 bases, with 15 bases spanning the gap. CDR3 DNA: TGTGCCACCCACATCTCAGGGGAATCACCCCTCCACTTT. Its protein is CATHISGESPLHF. Full variable domain (missing parts from reference TRBV15 and TRBJ1-6): DAMVIQNPRYQVTQFGKPVTLSCSQTLNHNVMYWYQQKSSQAPKLLFHYYDKDFNNEADTPDNFQSRRPNTSFCFLDIRSPGLGDTAMYLCATHISGESPLHFGNGTRLTVT.

The chain combines TRBV2 with TRBJ2-7; 9 positions agree with TRBD2. The germline V gene encodes CDR1 SNHLY and CDR2 FYNNEI. The trim removed 5 bases at V and 2 bases at J, leaving 4 bases unmatched. CDR3 length: 14 residues. This CDR3 is CASSRTSDTYEQYF. The CDR3 nucleotides read TGTGCCAGCAGTAGGACTAGCGACACCTACGAGCAGTACTTC.